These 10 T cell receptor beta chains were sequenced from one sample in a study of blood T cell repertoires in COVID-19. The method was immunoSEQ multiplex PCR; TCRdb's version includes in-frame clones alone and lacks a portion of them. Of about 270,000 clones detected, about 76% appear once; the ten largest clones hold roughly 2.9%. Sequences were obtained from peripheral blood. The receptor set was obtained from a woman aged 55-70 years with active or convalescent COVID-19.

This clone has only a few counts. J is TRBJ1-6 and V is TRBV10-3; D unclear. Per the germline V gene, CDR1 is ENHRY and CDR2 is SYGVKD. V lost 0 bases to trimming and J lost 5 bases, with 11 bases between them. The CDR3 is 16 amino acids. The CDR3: CAISESGGSHNSPLHF. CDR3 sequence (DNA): TGTGCCATCAGTGAGTCGGGAGGTTCACATAATTCACCCCTCCACTTT.

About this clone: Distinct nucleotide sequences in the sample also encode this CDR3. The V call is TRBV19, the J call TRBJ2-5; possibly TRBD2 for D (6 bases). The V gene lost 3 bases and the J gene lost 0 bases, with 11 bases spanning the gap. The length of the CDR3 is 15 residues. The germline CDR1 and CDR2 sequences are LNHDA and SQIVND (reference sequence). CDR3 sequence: CASSIGGGYQETQYF. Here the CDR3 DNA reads TGTGCCAGTAGTATCGGGGGAGGCTACCAAGAGACCCAGTACTTC.

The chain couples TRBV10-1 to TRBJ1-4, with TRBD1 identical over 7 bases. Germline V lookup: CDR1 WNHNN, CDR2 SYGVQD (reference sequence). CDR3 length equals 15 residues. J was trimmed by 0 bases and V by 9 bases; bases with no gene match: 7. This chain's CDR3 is CARGSGGSTNEKLFF. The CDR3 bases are TGCGCCAGGGGTTCAGGGGGGTCAACTAATGAAAAACTGTTTTTT.

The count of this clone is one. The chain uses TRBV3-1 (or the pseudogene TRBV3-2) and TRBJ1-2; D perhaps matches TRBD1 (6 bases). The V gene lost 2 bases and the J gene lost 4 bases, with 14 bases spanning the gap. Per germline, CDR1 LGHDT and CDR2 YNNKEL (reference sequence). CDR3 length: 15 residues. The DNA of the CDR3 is TGTGCCAGCAGCCAATTTACAGGGTTACCCTATGGCTACACCTTC. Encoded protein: CASSQFTGLPYGYTF.

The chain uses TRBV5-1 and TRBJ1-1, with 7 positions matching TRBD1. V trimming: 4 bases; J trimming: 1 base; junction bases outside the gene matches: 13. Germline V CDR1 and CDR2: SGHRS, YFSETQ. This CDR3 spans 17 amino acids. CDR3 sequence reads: CASSPGTEGVQNTEAFF. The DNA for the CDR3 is TGCGCCAGCAGCCCTGGGACAGAAGGGGTTCAGAACACTGAAGCTTTCTTT.

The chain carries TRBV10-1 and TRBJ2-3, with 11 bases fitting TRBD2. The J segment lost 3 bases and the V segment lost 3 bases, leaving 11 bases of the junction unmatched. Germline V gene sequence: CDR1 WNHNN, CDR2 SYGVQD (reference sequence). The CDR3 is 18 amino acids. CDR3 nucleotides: TGCGCCAGCAGTGATGTCCCCACTAGCGGGGGTTCAACAGATACGCAGTATTTT. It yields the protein CASSDVPTSGGSTDTQYF.

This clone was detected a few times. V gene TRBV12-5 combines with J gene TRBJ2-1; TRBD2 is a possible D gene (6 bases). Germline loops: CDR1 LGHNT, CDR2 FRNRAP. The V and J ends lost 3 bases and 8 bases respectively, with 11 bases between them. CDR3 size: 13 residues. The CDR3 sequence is CASGFGGIDEQFF. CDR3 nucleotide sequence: TGTGCTAGTGGTTTTGGGGGGATTGATGAGCAGTTCTTC.

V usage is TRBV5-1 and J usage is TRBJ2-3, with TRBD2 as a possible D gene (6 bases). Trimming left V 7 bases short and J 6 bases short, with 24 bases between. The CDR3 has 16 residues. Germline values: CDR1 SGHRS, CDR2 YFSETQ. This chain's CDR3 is CASCQSPGLPIDTQYF. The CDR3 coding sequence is TGCGCCAGCTGCCAAAGCCCGGGACTCCCCATTGATACGCAGTATTTT.

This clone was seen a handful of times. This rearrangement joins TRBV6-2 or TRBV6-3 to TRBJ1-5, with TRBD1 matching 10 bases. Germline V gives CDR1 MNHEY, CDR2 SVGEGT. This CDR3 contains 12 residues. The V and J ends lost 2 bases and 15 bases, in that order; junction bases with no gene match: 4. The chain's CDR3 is CASSYRQGAMHF. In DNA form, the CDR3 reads TGTGCCAGCAGTTACCGACAGGGGGCTATGCATTTT.

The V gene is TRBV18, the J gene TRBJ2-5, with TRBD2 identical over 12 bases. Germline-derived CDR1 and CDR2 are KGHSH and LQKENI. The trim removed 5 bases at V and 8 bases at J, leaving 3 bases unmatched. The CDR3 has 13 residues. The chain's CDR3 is CASSEGLAGTQYF. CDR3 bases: TGTGCCAGCTCAGAGGGACTAGCGGGTACCCAGTACTTC. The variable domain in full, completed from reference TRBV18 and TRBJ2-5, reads NAGVMQNPRHLVRRRGQEARLRCSPMKGHSHVYWYRQLPEEGLKFMVYLQKENIIDESGMPKERFSAEFPKEGPSILRIQQVVRGDSAAYFCASSEGLAGTQYFGPGTRLLVL.